This T cell receptor beta chain came from a study of blood T cells in healthy people across ages. Study overall: About one barcoded TCR beta cDNA was captured per two T cells.

For every donor, a draw yielded roughly 10 milliliters of peripheral blood. A minimum of 7 million PBMCs was isolated per sample. Between the trimmed V and J ends, which lost 6 bases and 3 bases, there was a span of 8 bases. Germline V lookup: CDR1 DFQATT, CDR2 SNEGSKA (reference sequence). The CDR3 has 12 amino acids. A second PCR of 7 to 11 cycles used a sample-barcoded 5' primer and a J-beta primer mix. Individual samples furnished no less than 3 million CDR3-containing paired-end reads apiece. TCRdb passed the 5' RACE reads through MiXCR, listing each CDR3 protein once. The table has 550,000 to 750,000 distinct CDR3 sequences, roughly 21% seen once; the top ten hold roughly 3.6%.

The TCR was taken from a man in his sixties or seventies in good health. V usage is TRBV20-1 and J usage is TRBJ1-4, with D uncertain. The sample was blood. CDR3 amino acids: CSALRPNEKLFF. The CDR3 DNA is TGCAGTGCCCTGAGGCCTAATGAAAAACTGTTTTTT.